The TCR beta chain described here comes from a study of blood T cell repertoires in COVID-19. Overall study: Some COVID-19 samples were acute and others convalescent; all came from the United States, Italy and Spain. T cells, B-cell-depleted T cells, or PBMCs provided the cDNA or gDNA that served as material.

Method: immunoSEQ multiplex PCR; TCRdb's copy keeps in-frame clones and lacks some. The sample holds some 300,000 clones, 65% to 90% seen once. A Seattle source enrolled patients during active infection and followed them longitudinally. This CDR3 region has 14 residues. The V and J ends lost 2 bases and 0 bases respectively, with 7 bases between them. Looked up from germline, CDR1 is SGHNT and CDR2 is YENEEA. This receptor was obtained from an older woman with COVID-19, enrolled during active disease. The sequencing sample was made of peripheral blood. J is TRBJ1-2 and V is TRBV11-3, with D hard to call. CDR3 DNA sequence: TGTGCCAGCAGCTTATTCAATCCTAACTATGGCTACACCTTC. It yields the protein CASSLFNPNYGYTF.